This T cell receptor (beta chain) was sequenced in a study of cytotoxic CD8 clonotypes in ibrutinib-treated CLL. Study-level background: Among the samples, the mean was about 270,000 productive templates and 85,000 to 95,000 productive rearrangements.

Trimming removed 5 bases from V and 4 bases from J, with 17 bases in between. Germline-derived CDR1 and CDR2 are SEHNR and FQNEAQ (reference sequence). The length of the CDR3 is 16 residues. About this clone itself: As yet, its antigen is unknown.

The planned depth of sequencing spanned 1 in 200,000 to 1 in 1 million T cells. Here immunoSEQ multiplex PCR was the method, and the copy in TCRdb shows in-frame clones only, minus some. The repertoire holds roughly 200,000 clones, with roughly 79% as singletons. Whole-study results and caveats: Collection times varied between progressing and sustained-remission patients. At progression, clonality fell back toward baseline after rising at ibrutinib response.

The sequence was obtained from a human donor with chronic lymphocytic leukemia. Material: PBMCs, obtained after 12 months of ibrutinib treatment. This rearrangement joins TRBV7-9 to TRBJ2-2; D is uncertain. The CDR3: CASSPRNSVLTGELFF. In nucleotides, the CDR3 is TGTGCCAGCAGCCCTCGAAACAGTGTCCTCACCGGGGAGCTGTTTTTT. The full variable domain, in which reference TRBV7-9 and TRBJ2-2 provide the parts outside the CDR3, is DTGVSQNPRHKITKRGQNVTFRCDPISEHNRLYWYRQTLGQGPEFLTYFQNEAQLEKSRLLSDRFSAERPKGSFSTLEIQRTEQGDSAMYLCASSPRNSVLTGELFFGEGSRLTVL.